This T cell receptor beta chain was obtained from a study of PD-1 blockade in classical Hodgkin lymphoma. General study findings and limits: The authors excluded patients who started nivolumab under 1 year after ASCT. Baseline TCR diversity was reportedly lower in newly diagnosed patients than in healthy donors. It was reported as lower still in relapsed/refractory patients. By C4D1 there was a significant rise in CD4+ TCR diversity but not in CD8+ TCR diversity. Before treatment, complete responders showed about the same diversity as newly diagnosed patients.

In the case of this clone: The antigen remains unidentified.

Time point in this sample: cycle 4 day 1 (C4D1), after less than 7 weeks of nivolumab. With no exception, relapse followed autologous stem cell transplantation in all patients, and brentuximab vedotin exposure varied. Clones were read by immunoSEQ multiplex PCR, and TCRdb kept only the in-frame ones, dropping some. The table lists about 64,000 clones, about 90% of them singletons. This clonotype was sampled from a human donor with classical Hodgkin lymphoma. Sample: peripheral blood mononuclear cells (PBMCs), taken before the fourth cycle of nivolumab.

The CDR3 nucleotides are TGTGCCAGCAGCCAAAATCATTTTGAAGGATTAGACACCGGGGAGCTGTTTTTT. Translating it yields CASSQNHFEGLDTGELFF. V and J are TRBV14 and TRBJ2-2, with unresolved D. The ends were cut back, 2 bases at V and 3 bases at J, with 19 bases in the middle. The germline V gene has CDR1 SGHDN and CDR2 FVKESK. This CDR3 has 18 amino acids.